The 29 T cell receptor beta chains reported below all come from one sample, sequenced in a study of T cells in Graves' hyperthyroidism and ophthalmopathy (dated by TCRdb to about 2019). The receptor library was made with multiplex PCR. The instrument was an Illumina HiSeq 2000. TCR beta CDR3 regions were amplified from RNA transcripts. A first-round RT-PCR of the TCR CDR3 used the HTBI primer set with the Qiagen OneStep RT-PCR kit. TCRdb reworked the public reads: Q25 trimming with fastp, MiXCR clone assembly, productive beta chains retained. Each entry merges the rows of one CDR3 protein and shows their most common DNA and genes. This sample gives 450,000 to 650,000 distinct CDR3 sequences in total; approximately 15% of them show up just once. Less than 9% of the sample rests with the top ten. Sequenced input: blood. These receptors came from a woman aged 18-29 years with Graves' ophthalmopathy.

For this clonotype: Mismatch with germline at one junction end may stem from a read error. The chain has TRBV5-6 and TRBJ2-1; 10 positions agree with TRBD2. Germline V CDR1 and CDR2: SGHDT, YYEEEE. CDR3 length: 15 amino acids. Written as DNA, the CDR3 is TGTACCAGCAGCACACTAGCGGGAACGTACAATGAGCAGTTCTTC. Protein product: CTSSTLAGTYNEQFF. The full variable domain, with the rest looked up from reference TRBV5-6 and TRBJ2-1, is DAGVTQSPTHLIKTRGQQVTLRCSPKSGHDTVSWYQQALGQGPQFIFQYYEEEERQRGNFPDRFSGHQFPNYSSELNVNALLLGDSALYLCTSSTLAGTYNEQFFGPGTRLTVL.

This clonotype was recorded at least ten times. The rearrangement links TRBV11-2 to TRBJ1-1, with D possibly TRBD1 on 5 matching bases. Germline V CDR1 and CDR2: SGHAT, FQNNGV. This CDR3 contains 13 residues. Trimming left V 5 bases short and J 6 bases short, with 13 bases between. CDR3 in amino acids: CASSPFRDAEAFF. Here the CDR3 DNA reads TGTGCCAGCAGCCCTTTCAGGGACGCTGAAGCTTTCTTT.

This clonotype was detected many times. The chain combines TRBV7-2 with TRBJ2-5; 8 nucleotides line up with TRBD2. Germline V CDR1 and CDR2: SGHTA, FQGNSA. The V gene end was trimmed by 3 bases and the J gene end by 1 base; junction bases not matched to a gene: 7. This CDR3 region has 16 residues. The CDR3 nucleotides are TGTGCCAGCAGCTTGTCCCTAGCGGGCAGCCAAGAGACCCAGTACTTC. Protein sequence: CASSLSLAGSQETQYF.

This clonotype was picked up a small number of times. This may stem from a read error, because a much larger clone lies one nucleotide away. The chain uses TRBV18 and TRBJ1-1; a possible D gene is TRBD1 (5 bases). Germline assignment: CDR1 KGHSH and CDR2 LQKENI. Trimming removed 5 bases from V and 3 bases from J, with 16 bases in between. This CDR3 is built from 15 residues. The CDR3 DNA is TGTGCCAGCTCAGATGGATTCGGGGGGGACACTGAAGCTTTCTTT. Residues: CASSDGFGGDTEAFF.

For this clonotype: A much larger clonotype is one base distant, so this may be a read error. The V call is TRBV28, the J call TRBJ2-5; D not resolved. CDR3 length: 12 residues. Per the germline V gene, CDR1 is MDHEN and CDR2 is SYDVKM. The ends were cut back, 8 bases at V and 4 bases at J, with 11 bases in the middle. The CDR3: CASGIWGETQYF. The DNA of the CDR3 is TGTGCCAGCGGGATATGGGGAGAGACCCAGTACTTC.

This clonotype turned up a few times. This sequence joins TRBV6-6 and TRBJ2-1, with no clear D. Germline V gene data show CDR1 as MNHNY and CDR2 as SVGAGI (reference sequence). This CDR3 is 12 amino acids long. Trimming removed 2 bases from V and 15 bases from J, with 14 bases in between. The CDR3 DNA is TGTGCCAGCAGTTACCATTACCTGGGCCCGTTCTTC. Its translation is CASSYHYLGPFF.

In this sample, this clonotype turned up many times. This chain links TRBV7-2 with TRBJ2-4; 8 bases are a match to TRBD2. Germline V gene lookup returns CDR1 SGHTA and CDR2 FQGNSA. Losses at the gene ends were 2 bases for V and 5 bases for J; bases not matched to a gene: 8. CDR3 length: 16 residues. The CDR3 sequence is CASSLRDGGGENIQYF. CDR3 nucleotide sequence: TGTGCCAGCAGCTTACGGGACGGGGGGGGGGAAAACATTCAGTACTTC.

This clonotype was observed at least ten times. The CDR3 DNA reads as TGTGCCAGCAGCTTAGCTCCTAGCGACTACGAGCAGTACTTC. It codes for CASSLAPSDYEQYF. This chain uses TRBV7-2 with TRBJ2-7, with TRBD2 as a possible D gene (6 bases). The V end was cut by 0 bases, the J end by 3 bases, with 9 bases between. CDR1 and CDR2 (germline): SGHTA, FQGNSA. The CDR3 sequence is 14 residues long.

About this clonotype: A much larger clone sits a single nucleotide away, making a read error possible. The gene calls are TRBV12-3 or TRBV12-4 and TRBJ2-1; 8 bases match TRBD2. J was trimmed by 7 bases and V by 0 bases; bases with no gene match: 2. There are 14 residues in the CDR3. For the CDR3, the DNA is TGTGCCAGCAGTTTAGCTCGGGAGGGGAATGAGCAGTTCTTC. The encoded protein is CASSLAREGNEQFF.

This clonotype appeared many times. This rearrangement joins TRBV5-1 to TRBJ1-1; no firm D call. This CDR3 has 14 residues. CDR1 and CDR2 from the germline V gene are SGHRS and YFSETQ. Trimming stripped 1 base from V and 1 base from J, with 8 bases between. Written as DNA, the CDR3 is TGCGCCAGCAGCTTGAGGGCTCCGAACACTGAAGCTTTCTTT. Amino acids: CASSLRAPNTEAFF.

This clonotype was observed at least ten times. This sequence joins TRBV11-2 and TRBJ2-7; 10 nucleotides agree with TRBD2. V trimming: 1 base; J trimming: 1 base; junction bases outside the gene matches: 4. Per germline, CDR1 SGHAT and CDR2 FQNNGV. The CDR3 length is 16 residues. In nucleotides, the CDR3 is TGTGCCAGCAGCTTAGGGCGGGGACTAGCGTCCTACGAGCAGTACTTC. The encoded protein is CASSLGRGLASYEQYF.

The V gene is TRBV15, the J gene TRBJ2-1; the D gene is possibly TRBD2 (6 bases). V lost 0 bases and J lost 4, with 16 bases in between. The length of the CDR3 is 17 residues. The germline CDR1 and CDR2 sequences are LNHNV and YYDKDF (reference sequence). In DNA, the CDR3 is TGTGCCACCAGCAGAGATCGGGTTGCGGGATGGTACAATGAGCAGTTCTTC. Its protein is CATSRDRVAGWYNEQFF.

This chain connects TRBV4-2 to TRBJ1-5; no firm D call. CDR1 is LGHNA and CDR2 is YNFKEQ in the germline V gene. The CDR3 consists of 16 residues. Trimming pared 1 base from V and 2 bases from J, leaving 12 bases between. In nucleotides, the CDR3 is TGTGCCAGCAGCCAAGTAGTCAGACTCTGCAATCAGCCCCAGCATTTT. Residues: CASSQVVRLCNQPQHF.

This clonotype was recorded at least ten times. The J gene is TRBJ1-5, the V gene TRBV6-5, with D hard to call. The V gene lost 7 bases and the J gene lost 2 bases, with 12 bases spanning the gap. Germline loops: CDR1 MNHEY, CDR2 SVGAGI. The CDR3 length is 14 residues. CDR3 loop: CASNAGWGNQPQHF. The CDR3 DNA reads as TGTGCCAGCAACGCCGGGTGGGGCAATCAGCCCCAGCATTTT.

This clonotype has more than one count but fewer than ten. V gene TRBV6-2 or TRBV6-3 combines with J gene TRBJ2-2; 11 nucleotides line up with TRBD1. Germline V lookup: CDR1 MNHEY, CDR2 SVGEGT. The length of the CDR3 is 16 residues. Trimming at V came to 8 bases and at J to 5 bases, leaving 10 bases not matched to a gene. CDR3 DNA: TGTGCCAGCTCAAAAGTCGGACAGGGGGCTACCGGGGAGCTGTTTTTT. It is translated as CASSKVGQGATGELFF.

This rearrangement joins TRBV12-3 or TRBV12-4 to TRBJ2-5; 14 bases are a match to TRBD2. CDR3 size: 18 residues. V shed 6 bases and J 2 bases; nucleotides not matched to a gene: 11. DNA of the CDR3: TGTGCCAGCAGCGGGACTAGCGGGAGCCTCTGGGAGCAAGAGACCCAGTACTTC. It yields the protein CASSGTSGSLWEQETQYF.

This clonotype was seen ten or more times. The CDR3, as DNA: TGTGCCAGCAGCCCTTGGACTAGCGGGAGGGCAGTAGATACGCAGTATTTT. Its protein product is CASSPWTSGRAVDTQYF. V gene TRBV28 combines with J gene TRBJ2-3; TRBD2 agrees at 15 bases. Germline V CDR1 and CDR2: MDHEN, SYDVKM. The CDR3 is made up of 17 amino acids. V trimming: 6 bases; J trimming: 5 bases; junction bases outside the gene matches: 9.

The CDR3 is CASSFSSGRRGNEQFF. The DNA for the CDR3 is TGTGCCAGCAGCTTTTCCAGCGGGAGGAGGGGCAATGAGCAGTTCTTC. V gene TRBV13 combines with J gene TRBJ2-1; 9 nucleotides match TRBD2. This CDR3 region has 16 residues. The trim removed 3 bases at V and 6 bases at J, leaving 9 bases unmatched. Germline CDR1 and CDR2: PRHDT and FYEKMQ (reference sequence).

This clonotype came up many times. The rearrangement joins TRBV7-2 to TRBJ2-7; a weak D match, TRBD2 (6 bases). CDR3 length: 13 amino acids. Germline loops: CDR1 SGHTA, CDR2 FQGNSA. V dropped 5 bases and J dropped 7 bases, with 15 bases sitting between them. CDR3 sequence (DNA): TGTGCCAGCAGCACCTACTCTAGCGAGGAGCAGTACTTC. This translates into CASSTYSSEEQYF.

This clonotype has just a few counts. The CDR3 sequence is CASSPESGRTGRDTQYF. CDR3 bases: TGTGCCAGCAGCCCCGAAAGCGGGAGGACGGGGCGAGATACGCAGTATTTT. This chain uses TRBV7-3 with TRBJ2-3; 9 bases match TRBD2. This CDR3 region has 17 residues. V shed 5 bases, J shed 5 bases, and the junction held 14 bases outside the gene matches. CDR1 is SGHTA, CDR2 FQGTGA, per germline. Using reference TRBV7-3 and TRBJ2-3 for the parts outside the CDR3, the full variable domain is GAGVSQTPSNKVTEKGKYVELRCDPISGHTALYWYRQSLGQGPEFLIYFQGTGAADDSGLPNDRFFAVRPEGSVSTLKIQRTERGDSAVYLCASSPESGRTGRDTQYFGPGTRLTVL.

This clonotype was seen at least ten times. This chain connects TRBV5-1 to TRBJ2-1, with 11 nucleotides matching TRBD1. Unmatched junction bases numbered 6, after V lost 4 bases and J lost 3 bases. This CDR3 spans 16 amino acids. Germline V gives CDR1 SGHRS, CDR2 YFSETQ. This CDR3 is CASSARTGGGYNEQFF. CDR3 nucleotides: TGCGCCAGCAGCGCACGGACAGGGGGCGGCTACAATGAGCAGTTCTTC.

This clonotype was recorded a few times. J is TRBJ2-7 and V is TRBV5-1; D is perhaps TRBD1 (6 bases). This CDR3 is 15 amino acids long. Trimming removed 0 bases from V and 2 bases from J, with 12 bases in between. From germline, CDR1 is SGHRS and CDR2 YFSETQ. CDR3 region: CASSLDRVRTYEQYF. The CDR3 DNA reads TGCGCCAGCAGCTTGGACAGGGTAAGAACCTACGAGCAGTACTTC.

This clonotype was seen ten or more times. The chain recombines TRBV24-1 with TRBJ2-7; D perhaps matches TRBD2 (6 bases). Germline CDR1 KGHDR, CDR2 SFDVKD. The CDR3 has 12 residues. V was clipped by 6 bases and J by 3 bases, with 8 bases between them. This chain's CDR3 is CATSTGSYEQYF. CDR3 in DNA: TGTGCCACCAGTACCGGGAGCTACGAGCAGTACTTC.

This clonotype was picked up many times. The chain links TRBV3-1 to TRBJ2-7, with D hard to call. Germline CDR1 and CDR2: LGHDT and YNNKEL (reference sequence). The CDR3 runs to 14 residues. The ends were cut back, 5 bases at V and 1 base at J, with 12 bases in the middle. The CDR3 DNA follows: TGTGCCAGCAGCGTTCGGACCGTATCCTACGAGCAGTACTTC. Amino acids: CASSVRTVSYEQYF.

This clonotype appeared a few times. The chain carries TRBV6-6 and TRBJ2-3; D gene ambiguous. There are 14 residues in the CDR3. With 0 bases removed from V and 2 bases from J, the gap between germline ends came to 6 bases. Germline V gene data show CDR1 as MNHNY and CDR2 as SVGAGI (reference sequence). CDR3: CASSYSAATDTQYF. CDR3 coding DNA: TGTGCCAGCAGTTACTCGGCAGCCACAGATACGCAGTATTTT.

There are many counts of this clonotype. This CDR3 reads CASSADPRWVPRINQPQHF. The CDR3 DNA is TGTGCCAGCAGTGCGGACCCTCGATGGGTCCCGAGAATCAATCAGCCCCAGCATTTT. The chain has TRBV2 and TRBJ1-5; no definite D call. In germline, CDR1 is SNHLY, CDR2 FYNNEI. The CDR3 length is 19 residues. Trimming removed 4 bases from V and 3 bases from J, with 25 bases in between.

This clonotype was observed many times. This sequence joins TRBV2 and TRBJ1-1, with 7 bases aligning to TRBD1. Unmatched junction bases numbered 0, after V lost 1 base and J lost 1 base. In germline, CDR1 is SNHLY, CDR2 FYNNEI. The CDR3 runs 14 residues. The CDR3: CASSEGQGNTEAFF. CDR3 sequence (DNA): TGTGCCAGCAGTGAAGGACAGGGGAACACTGAAGCTTTCTTT.

There are many counts of this clonotype. V usage is TRBV20-1 and J usage is TRBJ1-5, with D unclear. The CDR3 is 13 amino acids. V was cut by 3 bases and J by 1 base, with 7 bases left in between. The germline CDR1 and CDR2 sequences are DFQATT and SNEGSKA (reference sequence). The CDR3 sequence: CSASNPSNQPQHF. CDR3 in DNA: TGCAGTGCTAGCAACCCGAGCAATCAGCCCCAGCATTTT.

This clonotype was seen a few times. The chain links TRBV4-3 to TRBJ2-5, with 10 bases identical to TRBD2. V lost 1 base to trimming and J lost 5 bases; unmatched junction nucleotides: 7. Germline values: CDR1 LGHNA, CDR2 YSLEER. The CDR3 contains 16 residues. The CDR3 DNA reads as TGCGCCAGCAGCCAAGGCTCCCTAGCGGGAGCGGAGACCCAGTACTTC. Translated, it gives CASSQGSLAGAETQYF.